This T cell receptor beta chain was retrieved from a study of cytomegalovirus exposure and HLA in healthy donors. The CDR3 contains 18 residues. V was pared by 2 bases and J by 2 bases, with 16 bases between. Both 60 Vbeta primers and 13 Jbeta primers went into the PCR. The table came from immunoSEQ multiplex PCR; TCRdb's copy has only in-frame clones and leaves some out. Of about 160,000 clones in the sample, around 68% are singletons; the top ten hold about 2.9%. Specimen: PBMCs. This TCR was sampled from a woman in her thirties or forties in good health and CMV-seropositive. V gene TRBV23-1 combines with J gene TRBJ2-6, with D tentatively TRBD1 (6 bases). TRBV23-1 is marked as an open reading frame, function uncertain. The CDR3, as DNA: TGCGCCAGCAGTCAAAGGCCCCCAGGGGCAGCTGGGGCCAACGTCCTGACTTTC. Residues: CASSQRPPGAAGANVLTF.